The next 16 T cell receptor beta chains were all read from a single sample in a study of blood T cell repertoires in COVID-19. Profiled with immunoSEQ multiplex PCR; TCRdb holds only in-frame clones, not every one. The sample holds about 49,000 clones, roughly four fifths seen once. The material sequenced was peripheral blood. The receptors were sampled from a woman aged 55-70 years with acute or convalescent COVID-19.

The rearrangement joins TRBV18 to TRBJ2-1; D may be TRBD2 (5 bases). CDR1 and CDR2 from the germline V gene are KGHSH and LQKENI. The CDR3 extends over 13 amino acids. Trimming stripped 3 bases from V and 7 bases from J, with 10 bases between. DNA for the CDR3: TGTGCCAGCTCACCGAGGTTAGCGAATGAGCAGTTCTTC. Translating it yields CASSPRLANEQFF.

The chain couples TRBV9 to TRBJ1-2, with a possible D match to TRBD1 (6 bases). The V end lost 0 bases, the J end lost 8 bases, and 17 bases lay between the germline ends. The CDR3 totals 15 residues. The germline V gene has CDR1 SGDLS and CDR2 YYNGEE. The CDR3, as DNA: TGTGCCAGCAGCGTAGACGGACAGCCTATTAAGGGCTACACCTTC. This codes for CASSVDGQPIKGYTF.

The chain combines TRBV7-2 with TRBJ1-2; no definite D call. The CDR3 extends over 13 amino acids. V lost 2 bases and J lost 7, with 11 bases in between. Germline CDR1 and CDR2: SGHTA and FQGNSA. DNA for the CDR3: TGTGCCAGCAGCTTACGGAGGGAAGGTGGCTACACCTTC. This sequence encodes CASSLRREGGYTF.

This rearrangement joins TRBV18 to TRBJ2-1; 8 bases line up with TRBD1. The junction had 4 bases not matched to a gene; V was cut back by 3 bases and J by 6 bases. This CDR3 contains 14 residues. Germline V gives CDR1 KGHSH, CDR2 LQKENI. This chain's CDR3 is CASSPQGAGNEQFF. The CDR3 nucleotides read TGTGCCAGCTCACCCCAGGGGGCAGGCAATGAGCAGTTCTTC.

The CDR3 here is CASSGVGGGHNEQFF. The CDR3 nucleotides are TGTGCCAGCAGTGGCGTTGGGGGGGGACACAATGAGCAGTTCTTC. The rearrangement joins TRBV2 to TRBJ2-1, with 7 nucleotides matching TRBD2. The J segment lost 5 bases and the V segment lost 4 bases, leaving 8 bases of the junction unmatched. The length of the CDR3 is 15 residues. Germline values: CDR1 SNHLY, CDR2 FYNNEI.

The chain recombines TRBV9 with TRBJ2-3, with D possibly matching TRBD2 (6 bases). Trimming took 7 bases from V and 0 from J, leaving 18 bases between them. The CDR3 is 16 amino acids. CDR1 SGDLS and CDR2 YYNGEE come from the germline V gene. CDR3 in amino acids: CASGKGARESTDTQYF. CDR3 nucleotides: TGTGCCAGCGGTAAAGGGGCCCGGGAGAGCACAGATACGCAGTATTTT.

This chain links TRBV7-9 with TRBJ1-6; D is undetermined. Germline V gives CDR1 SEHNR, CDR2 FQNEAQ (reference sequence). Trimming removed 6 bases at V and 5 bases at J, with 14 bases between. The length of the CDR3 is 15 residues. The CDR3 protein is CASSSKGENNSPLHF. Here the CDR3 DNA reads TGTGCCAGCAGTTCAAAAGGAGAAAATAATTCACCCCTCCACTTT.

Written as DNA, the CDR3 is TGTGCCAGCAGCCGGGGGGGGAATGAAAAACTGTTTTTT. The encoded protein is CASSRGGNEKLFF. V usage is TRBV7-8 and J usage is TRBJ1-4, with a weak D call TRBD1 (5 bases). This CDR3 comprises 13 residues. V was shortened by 5 bases and J by 5 bases, with 9 bases between the two germline ends. The germline gives CDR1 SGHVS, CDR2 FQNEAQ.

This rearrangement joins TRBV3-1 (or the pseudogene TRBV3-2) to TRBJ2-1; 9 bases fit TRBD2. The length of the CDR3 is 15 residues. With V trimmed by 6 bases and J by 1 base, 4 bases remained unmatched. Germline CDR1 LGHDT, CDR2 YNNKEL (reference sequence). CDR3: CASRAGGVSYNEQFF. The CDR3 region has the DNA TGTGCCAGCAGAGCGGGAGGCGTTTCCTACAATGAGCAGTTCTTC.

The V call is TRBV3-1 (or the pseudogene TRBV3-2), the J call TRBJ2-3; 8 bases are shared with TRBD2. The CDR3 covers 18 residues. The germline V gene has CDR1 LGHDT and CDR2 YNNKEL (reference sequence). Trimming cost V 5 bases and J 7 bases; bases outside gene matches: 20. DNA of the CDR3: TGTGCCAGCAGCAACATCGCCCCCGGACGGGGGGGCCTAAATACGCAGTATTTT. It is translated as CASSNIAPGRGGLNTQYF.

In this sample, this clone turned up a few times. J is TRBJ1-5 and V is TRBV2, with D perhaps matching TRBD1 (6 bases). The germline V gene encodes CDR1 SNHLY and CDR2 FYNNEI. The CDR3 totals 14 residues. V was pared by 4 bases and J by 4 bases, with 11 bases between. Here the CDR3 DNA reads TGTGCCAGCAGTGGATACACAGGGAATCAGCCCCAGCATTTT. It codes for CASSGYTGNQPQHF.

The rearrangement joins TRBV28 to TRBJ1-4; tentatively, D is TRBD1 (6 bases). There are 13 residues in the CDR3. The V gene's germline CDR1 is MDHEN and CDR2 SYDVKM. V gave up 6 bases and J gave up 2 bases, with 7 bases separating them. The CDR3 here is CASRQGTNEKLFF. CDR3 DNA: TGTGCCAGCAGACAGGGCACTAATGAAAAACTGTTTTTT.

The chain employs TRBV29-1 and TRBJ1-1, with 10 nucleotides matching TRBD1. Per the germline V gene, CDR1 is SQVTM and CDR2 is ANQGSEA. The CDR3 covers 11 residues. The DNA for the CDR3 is TGCAGTGGCGGACAGGGGGCTGAAGCTTTCTTT. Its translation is CSGGQGAEAFF.

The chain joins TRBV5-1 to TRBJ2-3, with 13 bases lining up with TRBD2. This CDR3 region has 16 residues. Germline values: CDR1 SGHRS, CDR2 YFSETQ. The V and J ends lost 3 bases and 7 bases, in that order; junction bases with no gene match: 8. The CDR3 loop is CASSSRTSGGINTQYF. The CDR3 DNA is TGCGCCAGCAGCTCCCGGACTAGCGGGGGTATTAATACGCAGTATTTT.

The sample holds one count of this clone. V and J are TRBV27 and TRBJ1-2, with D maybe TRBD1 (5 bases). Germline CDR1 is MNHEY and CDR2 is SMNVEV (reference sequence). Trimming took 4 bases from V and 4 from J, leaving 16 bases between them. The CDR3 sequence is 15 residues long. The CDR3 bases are TGTGCCAGCAGTTCCCTGACAGTCGAACCCTATGGCTACACCTTC. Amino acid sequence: CASSSLTVEPYGYTF.

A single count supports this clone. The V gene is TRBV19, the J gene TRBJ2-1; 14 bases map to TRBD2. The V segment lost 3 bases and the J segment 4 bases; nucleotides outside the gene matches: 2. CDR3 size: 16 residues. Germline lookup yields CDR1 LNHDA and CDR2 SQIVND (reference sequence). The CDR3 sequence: CASSIGTSGGYNEQFF. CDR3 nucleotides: TGTGCCAGTAGTATCGGGACTAGCGGGGGATACAATGAGCAGTTCTTC.